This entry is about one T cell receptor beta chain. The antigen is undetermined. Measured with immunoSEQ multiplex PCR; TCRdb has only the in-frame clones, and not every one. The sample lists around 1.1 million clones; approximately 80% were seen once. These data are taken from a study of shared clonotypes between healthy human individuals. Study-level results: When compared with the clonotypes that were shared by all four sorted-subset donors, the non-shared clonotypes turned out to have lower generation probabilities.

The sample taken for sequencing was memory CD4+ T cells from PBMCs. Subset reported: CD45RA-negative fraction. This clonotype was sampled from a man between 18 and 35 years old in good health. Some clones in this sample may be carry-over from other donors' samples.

CDR3 DNA: TGTGCCAGCAGCCAAAACAGGGGTTTGGGCTACACCTTC. Its protein product is CASSQNRGLGYTF. The V and J genes are TRBV28 and TRBJ1-2; the match to TRBD1 covers 7 bases. In germline, CDR1 is MDHEN, CDR2 SYDVKM. The CDR3 sequence is 13 residues long. Unmatched junction bases numbered 9, after V lost 6 bases and J lost 8 bases.